The next 30 T cell receptor beta chains were all read from a single sample in a study of blood T cell repertoires in COVID-19. Sequencing was performed with immunoSEQ multiplex PCR; in TCRdb, only in-frame clones are kept and a portion is missing. Here the sample spans about 220,000 clones, around 85% being singletons. The sequenced sample was PBMCs or T cells enriched from blood (not recorded which). All receptors derive from a middle-aged woman with acute COVID-19.

The chain links TRBV7-6 to TRBJ1-4; D is ambiguous. The CDR3 covers 15 residues. Trimming took 5 bases from V and 0 from J, leaving 10 bases between them. Germline lookup yields CDR1 SGHVS and CDR2 FNYEAQ. DNA for the CDR3: TGTGCCAGCAGCCCCTGGGGAGCAACTAATGAAAAACTGTTTTTT. Translating it yields CASSPWGATNEKLFF.

The sample holds one count of this clone. The V call is TRBV19, the J call TRBJ2-1, with 7 bases aligning to TRBD2. The germline V gene has CDR1 LNHDA and CDR2 SQIVND (reference sequence). J was trimmed by 5 bases and V by 4 bases; bases with no gene match: 8. The CDR3 consists of 15 residues. CDR3 nucleotide sequence: TGTGCCAGTAGTAGGGGGGGTTCTGGGGACAATGAGCAGTTCTTC. This codes for CASSRGGSGDNEQFF.

The CDR3 sequence: CASSIQGSSYEQYF. The CDR3 DNA reads TGTGCCAGTAGTATCCAGGGGTCCTCCTACGAGCAGTACTTC. V usage is TRBV19 and J usage is TRBJ2-7; maybe TRBD1 (6 bases). This CDR3 is built from 14 residues. Germline CDR1 reads LNHDA; CDR2 reads SQIVND (reference sequence). The V gene lost 3 bases and the J gene lost 0 bases, with 9 bases spanning the gap.

The genes are TRBV10-3 and TRBJ2-5; D possibly corresponds to TRBD1 (5 bases). There are 15 residues in the CDR3. With 3 bases removed from V and 1 base from J, the gap between germline ends came to 12 bases. CDR1 and CDR2 from the germline V gene are ENHRY and SYGVKD. In DNA, the CDR3 is TGTGCCATCAGTGATACTTTGACAGTCCAAGAGACCCAGTACTTC. As protein: CAISDTLTVQETQYF.

This chain joins TRBV30 and TRBJ1-4; D is unclear. The V end was cut by 0 bases, the J end by 17 bases, with 22 bases between. The CDR3 consists of 14 residues. The V gene's germline CDR1 is GTSNPN and CDR2 SVGIG (reference sequence). The CDR3 DNA reads TGTGCCTGGAGTGTGGAGGATGCTTCCCACCGTCTTTTTTTT. As protein: CAWSVEDASHRLFF.

V and J are TRBV25-1 and TRBJ1-1, with 7 positions matching TRBD1. The germline V gene encodes CDR1 MGHDK and CDR2 SYGVNS. This CDR3 spans 11 amino acids. V shed 7 bases and J 10 bases; nucleotides not matched to a gene: 6. This CDR3 reads CASNTGERAFF. The CDR3 region has the DNA TGTGCCAGCAATACAGGGGAGAGAGCTTTCTTT. Supplemented by reference TRBV25-1 and TRBJ1-1, the full variable domain reads EADIYQTPRYLVIGTGKKITLECSQTMGHDKMYWYQQDPGMELHLIHYSYGVNSTEKGDLSSESTVSRIRTEHFPLTLESARPSHTSQYLCASNTGERAFFGQGTRLTVV.

The chain uses TRBV13 and TRBJ2-6; 7 nucleotides agree with TRBD1. Germline V gene sequence: CDR1 PRHDT, CDR2 FYEKMQ (reference sequence). The V gene end was trimmed by 6 bases and the J gene end by 3 bases; junction bases not matched to a gene: 5. This CDR3 contains 15 residues. The CDR3 sequence: CASSSQGVGANVLTF. The CDR3 nucleotides read TGTGCCAGCAGTTCCCAGGGGGTTGGGGCCAACGTCCTGACTTTC.

This chain joins TRBV27 and TRBJ1-2, with 9 bases aligning to TRBD1. Germline values: CDR1 MNHEY, CDR2 SMNVEV (reference sequence). J was trimmed by 4 bases and V by 6 bases; bases with no gene match: 12. This CDR3 has 16 residues. The chain's CDR3 is CASSSQGAHNLYGYTF. In DNA, the CDR3 is TGTGCCAGCAGCTCACAGGGGGCCCATAACCTCTATGGCTACACCTTC.

The chain links TRBV3-1 (or the pseudogene TRBV3-2) to TRBJ2-2; D possibly corresponds to TRBD1 (6 bases). The CDR3 is 14 residues long. Trimming shortened V by 0 bases and J by 6 bases, and 8 bases separated the two germline ends. Per the germline V gene, CDR1 is LGHDT and CDR2 is YNNKEL (reference sequence). CDR3 sequence reads: CASSQEAGAGELFF. CDR3 nucleotides: TGTGCCAGCAGCCAAGAGGCAGGGGCCGGGGAGCTGTTTTTT.

The chain is built from TRBV7-9 and TRBJ2-2; 11 nucleotides align to TRBD1. V gave up 10 bases and J gave up 7 bases; unmatched junction bases: 8. CDR3 length equals 14 residues. Germline V gene data show CDR1 as SEHNR and CDR2 as FQNEAQ (reference sequence). In DNA, the CDR3 is TGTGCCACCGAAACCGGGACAGGGGGCGGGGAGCTGTTTTTT. Translation gives CATETGTGGGELFF.

The V call is TRBV5-1, the J call TRBJ2-3, with D uncertain. This CDR3 has 11 amino acids. Germline CDR1 and CDR2: SGHRS and YFSETQ. V lost 4 bases and J 11 bases, leaving 11 bases between the germline ends. The CDR3 coding sequence is TGCGCCAGCAGCCTAGACTTGAGGCAGTATTTT. Translating gives CASSLDLRQYF.

The chain combines TRBV3-1 (or the pseudogene TRBV3-2) with TRBJ1-3; tentative D call: TRBD1 (6 bases). Germline-derived CDR1 and CDR2 are LGHDT and YNNKEL (reference sequence). This CDR3 contains 17 residues. Deletions cut 1 base from V and 2 bases from J, with 15 bases between. The CDR3 DNA reads as TGTGCCAGCAGCCAAGGAACCCCAGGGGTAACTGGAAACACCATATATTTT. Translation gives CASSQGTPGVTGNTIYF.

This clone appeared once. The rearrangement uses TRBV30 and TRBJ1-5, with a tentative D call TRBD1 (5 bases). Germline assignment: CDR1 GTSNPN and CDR2 SVGIG (reference sequence). V lost 5 bases to trimming and J lost 3 bases, with 17 bases between them. The CDR3 runs 15 residues. In DNA, the CDR3 is TGTGCCTGGTCAAGCGGGGGACCACTCAATCAGCCCCAGCATTTT. Encoded protein: CAWSSGGPLNQPQHF.

The chain joins TRBV5-1 to TRBJ2-1; 7 nucleotides match TRBD1. Trimming removed 9 bases from V and 0 bases from J; junction bases left unmatched: 9. The germline V gene has CDR1 SGHRS and CDR2 YFSETQ. CDR3 size: 15 residues. In DNA, the CDR3 is TGCGCCACCGCTCAGACAGGGAGCTCCTACAATGAGCAGTTCTTC. Amino acid sequence: CATAQTGSSYNEQFF.

This clone showed up just a few times. The chain uses TRBV5-4 and TRBJ2-1; a possible D gene is TRBD1 (6 bases). The germline V gene has CDR1 SGHNT and CDR2 YYREEE (reference sequence). CDR3 length equals 12 residues. The V gene lost 4 bases and the J gene lost 10 bases, with 12 bases spanning the gap. The CDR3, as DNA: TGTGCCAGCAGCCCCGACAGGAAAGAGCAGTTCTTC. Amino acids: CASSPDRKEQFF.

The genes are TRBV6-5 and TRBJ2-1, with D uncertain. The V and J ends lost 5 bases and 0 bases respectively, with 11 bases between them. Germline CDR1 is MNHEY and CDR2 is SVGAGI. This CDR3 has 15 amino acids. CDR3 amino acids: CASSTGPRSYNEQFF. DNA of the CDR3: TGTGCCAGCAGTACCGGTCCGCGCTCCTACAATGAGCAGTTCTTC.

V usage is TRBV2 and J usage is TRBJ1-2; D is ambiguous. The germline V gene encodes CDR1 SNHLY and CDR2 FYNNEI. CDR3 length equals 11 residues. V was shortened by 1 base and J by 12 bases, with 9 bases between the two germline ends. CDR3 coding DNA: TGTGCCAGCAGTGAAGACAGTTGGCACACCTTC. This encodes CASSEDSWHTF.

This clone was picked up a small number of times. The chain uses TRBV2 and TRBJ1-2, with D perhaps matching TRBD1 (6 bases). The CDR3 runs to 15 residues. The germline gives CDR1 SNHLY, CDR2 FYNNEI. Trimming stripped 0 bases from V and 4 bases from J, with 12 bases between. The CDR3 loop reads CASSEAGGGGYGYTF. CDR3 nucleotide sequence: TGTGCCAGCAGTGAAGCGGGAGGGGGAGGCTATGGCTACACCTTC.

This clone was picked up a small number of times. The chain has TRBV27 and TRBJ1-6, with 9 bases lining up with TRBD1. V shed 10 bases and J 9 bases; nucleotides not matched to a gene: 7. Germline V gene sequence: CDR1 MNHEY, CDR2 SMNVEV (reference sequence). The CDR3 extends over 13 amino acids. Here the CDR3 reads CAKRQGDSSPLHF. The DNA for the CDR3 is TGTGCCAAACGACAGGGGGATAGTTCACCCCTCCACTTT.

The J gene is TRBJ2-2, the V gene TRBV30; 7 bases match TRBD1. After removal of 0 bases from V and 2 bases from J, the junction contained 3 bases not matched to a gene. CDR1 and CDR2 from the germline V gene are GTSNPN and SVGIG (reference sequence). This CDR3 comprises 15 residues. CDR3 protein: CAWSVGQVNTGELFF. The CDR3 DNA reads TGTGCCTGGAGTGTCGGACAGGTTAACACCGGGGAGCTGTTTTTT.

This chain joins TRBV7-9 and TRBJ1-6, with D unresolved. The V and J ends lost 4 bases and 11 bases respectively, with 12 bases between them. There are 13 residues in the CDR3. From germline, CDR1 is SEHNR and CDR2 FQNEAQ (reference sequence). CDR3 DNA sequence: TGTGCCAGCAGCTCAGGCCTCGGGGCACCCCTCCACTTT. This translates into CASSSGLGAPLHF.

There are many counts of this clone. CDR3: CATSRPGTGGVEGEKLFF. CDR3 DNA: TGTGCCACCAGCAGACCCGGGACAGGAGGGGTGGAGGGGGAAAAACTGTTTTTT. V gene TRBV15 combines with J gene TRBJ1-4, with 8 bases lining up with TRBD1. V shed 2 bases, J shed 8 bases, and the junction held 16 bases outside the gene matches. The CDR3 loop spans 18 amino acids. Germline loops: CDR1 LNHNV, CDR2 YYDKDF (reference sequence).

Comments on this clone: Other DNA variants within this sample encode the same CDR3. This rearrangement joins TRBV30 to TRBJ1-6, with D maybe TRBD1 (5 bases). The germline V gene encodes CDR1 GTSNPN and CDR2 SVGIG (reference sequence). V lost 0 bases to trimming and J lost 10 bases, with 10 bases between them. The CDR3 has 13 amino acids. The CDR3 DNA reads as TGTGCCTGGAGTGTGCAGGGTAGGTCACCCCTCCACTTT. Amino acid sequence: CAWSVQGRSPLHF.

The gene calls are TRBV5-1 and TRBJ1-2; 9 bases map to TRBD1. The CDR3 is 15 residues long. Unmatched junction bases numbered 5, after V lost 0 bases and J lost 5 bases. Germline CDR1 is SGHRS and CDR2 is YFSETQ. The CDR3 nucleotides are TGCGCCAGCAGCTTGGCTGGGACAGGGCCTTATGGCTACACCTTC. It encodes CASSLAGTGPYGYTF. Using reference TRBV5-1 and TRBJ1-2 for the parts outside the CDR3, the full variable domain is KAGVTQTPRYLIKTRGQQVTLSCSPISGHRSVSWYQQTPGQGLQFLFEYFSETQRNKGNFPGRFSGRQFSNSRSEMNVSTLELGDSALYLCASSLAGTGPYGYTFGSGTRLTVV.

In this sample, this clone turned up once. This chain joins TRBV24-1 and TRBJ1-2, with no clear D. The length of the CDR3 is 13 residues. V dropped 4 bases and J dropped 4 bases, with 9 bases sitting between them. The germline CDR1 and CDR2 sequences are KGHDR and SFDVKD. CDR3 sequence reads: CATSDQEFYGYTF. In DNA, the CDR3 is TGTGCCACCAGTGACCAGGAATTCTATGGCTACACCTTC.

The genes are TRBV19 and TRBJ2-3; 9 bases fit TRBD1. Germline V gene lookup returns CDR1 LNHDA and CDR2 SQIVND (reference sequence). The V gene end was trimmed by 1 base and the J gene end by 8 bases; junction bases not matched to a gene: 10. CDR3 length: 16 residues. CDR3 DNA: TGTGCCAGTAGTATAGTTGGGACAGGGAGTCTTGGTACGCAGTATTTT. Translation gives CASSIVGTGSLGTQYF.

The chain has TRBV2 and TRBJ1-5; maybe TRBD1 (5 bases). Germline V gene data show CDR1 as SNHLY and CDR2 as FYNNEI. V was trimmed by 3 bases and J by 3 bases, leaving 12 bases between them. This CDR3 is 15 amino acids long. CDR3 in amino acids: CASSDGGTLNQPQHF. The CDR3 DNA sequence: TGTGCCAGCAGTGACGGAGGGACCCTCAATCAGCCCCAGCATTTT.

The chain recombines TRBV9 with TRBJ2-1; TRBD2 aligns across 10 bases. V dropped 4 bases and J dropped 5; count of bases not matched to a gene: 6. In germline, CDR1 is SGDLS, CDR2 YYNGEE. This CDR3 region has 15 residues. CDR3 in DNA: TGTGCCAGCAGCCCACTCCTAGCGGGAGACAATGAGCAGTTCTTC. Protein: CASSPLLAGDNEQFF.

The gene calls are TRBV3-1 (or the pseudogene TRBV3-2) and TRBJ1-6; 9 bases are a match to TRBD1. Trimming at V came to 1 base and at J to 7 bases, leaving 5 bases not matched to a gene. The germline V gene encodes CDR1 LGHDT and CDR2 YNNKEL (reference sequence). This CDR3 spans 16 amino acids. CDR3 sequence: CASSQGDRAWNSPLHF. The CDR3 region has the DNA TGTGCCAGCAGCCAAGGGGACAGGGCCTGGAATTCACCCCTCCACTTT.

The chain carries TRBV28 and TRBJ1-2; possibly TRBD1 for D (5 bases). The V end lost 5 bases, the J end lost 2 bases, and 9 bases lay between the germline ends. CDR3 size: 13 residues. The V gene's germline CDR1 is MDHEN and CDR2 SYDVKM. This CDR3 is CASSRGGNYGYTF. CDR3 nucleotides: TGTGCCAGCAGTCGGGGGGGAAACTATGGCTACACCTTC.